What follows are 28 T cell receptor beta chains derived from one specimen sequenced in a study of blood T cell repertoires in COVID-19. The assay was immunoSEQ multiplex PCR, and TCRdb's table has in-frame clones only and misses some. The repertoire holds 120,000 or so clones, about 83% seen once, with approximately 12% in the top ten. Specimen: peripheral blood. The receptors shown here come from a man between 60 and 75 years old with acute or convalescent COVID-19.

The chain is built from TRBV9 and TRBJ1-3, with 7 bases lining up with TRBD1. In germline, CDR1 is SGDLS, CDR2 YYNGEE. J lost 3 bases, V lost 1 base, and 4 bases had no gene match. There are 15 residues in the CDR3. DNA of the CDR3: TGTGCCAGCAGCGTACTAGCAGGGGGTGGAAACACCATATATTTT. It yields the protein CASSVLAGGGNTIYF.

This chain uses TRBV5-1 with TRBJ2-3; TRBD2 matches 7 bases. This CDR3 region has 16 residues. Germline trimming cut 4 bases from V and 0 bases from J; bases unmatched to any gene: 8. Germline CDR1 reads SGHRS; CDR2 reads YFSETQ. The chain's CDR3 is CASSRYGSGSTDTQYF. DNA for the CDR3: TGCGCCAGCAGCCGTTATGGTAGCGGGAGCACAGATACGCAGTATTTT.

This clone occurred a few times. The chain carries TRBV18 and TRBJ2-7; 7 nucleotides align to TRBD1. The germline CDR1 and CDR2 sequences are KGHSH and LQKENI. J gave up 2 bases and V 2 bases, and 9 bases lay outside the gene matches. CDR3 length: 16 amino acids. For the CDR3, the DNA is TGTGCCAGCTCACCAGACGCCGGGACAGAGGCCTACGAGCAGTACTTC. Amino acid sequence: CASSPDAGTEAYEQYF.

The V call is TRBV9, the J call TRBJ2-3; D possibly corresponds to TRBD2 (6 bases). Trimming removed 1 base from V and 2 bases from J, with 14 bases in between. CDR3 length: 16 amino acids. The germline gives CDR1 SGDLS, CDR2 YYNGEE. The CDR3, as DNA: TGTGCCAGCAGCGTACAACCTTTAGCGGCCACAGATACGCAGTATTTT. As protein: CASSVQPLAATDTQYF.

This clone was observed a single time. The V call is TRBV2, the J call TRBJ1-1, with D unresolved. Germline V CDR1 and CDR2: SNHLY, FYNNEI. V was shortened by 4 bases and J by 4 bases, with 16 bases between the two germline ends. The CDR3 length is 15 residues. The CDR3 DNA follows: TGTGCCAGCAGTGTAAGTCCCCAGGTGAGCACTGAAGCTTTCTTT. Protein sequence: CASSVSPQVSTEAFF.

The chain links TRBV2 to TRBJ2-1; 7 nucleotides align to TRBD2. V lost 5 bases, J lost 4 bases, and 8 bases stayed unmatched. Per the germline V gene, CDR1 is SNHLY and CDR2 is FYNNEI. CDR3 length: 15 residues. The CDR3 DNA reads TGTGCCAGCAGTTCCGGGACTACCCTTTACAATGAGCAGTTCTTC. Protein sequence: CASSSGTTLYNEQFF.

The chain joins TRBV3-1 (or the pseudogene TRBV3-2) to TRBJ2-7, with TRBD2 matching 7 bases. This CDR3 comprises 17 residues. Trimming took 1 base from V and 4 from J; bases not matched to a gene: 13. Germline values: CDR1 LGHDT, CDR2 YNNKEL (reference sequence). CDR3 bases: TGTGCCAGCAGCCAAGTTTGGGGTGGCTCTAGCGGATACGAGCAGTACTTC. Encoded protein: CASSQVWGGSSGYEQYF.

The V call is TRBV2, the J call TRBJ2-2; D is possibly TRBD2 (7 bases). The germline V and J ends were trimmed by 10 bases and 0 bases, with 15 bases remaining between them. Germline values: CDR1 SNHLY, CDR2 FYNNEI. The CDR3 totals 15 residues. CDR3 residues: CAILAGGPNTGELFF. The CDR3 nucleotides are TGTGCCATCCTGGCCGGGGGGCCGAACACCGGGGAGCTGTTTTTT.

The chain joins TRBV10-3 to TRBJ2-7, with D possibly matching TRBD2 (5 bases). This CDR3 has 13 amino acids. Germline CDR1 ENHRY, CDR2 SYGVKD. Trimming pared 8 bases from V and 2 bases from J, leaving 13 bases between. The chain's CDR3 is CAIRGLWTYEQYF. In DNA, the CDR3 is TGTGCCATCCGAGGACTCTGGACCTACGAGCAGTACTTC.

The chain combines TRBV6-1 with TRBJ2-7; the D gene is possibly TRBD2 (5 bases). This CDR3 spans 15 amino acids. From germline, CDR1 is MNHNS and CDR2 SASEGT. Trimming shortened V by 1 base and J by 2 bases, and 12 bases separated the two germline ends. The CDR3 sequence is CASSEGGWKAYEQYF. The CDR3 DNA follows: TGTGCCAGCAGTGAAGGAGGGTGGAAGGCCTACGAGCAGTACTTC.

The V call is TRBV2, the J call TRBJ2-3; TRBD1 aligns across 10 bases. Germline CDR1 SNHLY, CDR2 FYNNEI. Trimming at V came to 6 bases and at J to 1 base, leaving 1 base not matched to a gene. The CDR3 is 14 residues long. The CDR3 sequence: CASRGTGGTDTQYF. The CDR3 coding sequence is TGTGCCAGCAGGGGGACAGGGGGCACAGATACGCAGTATTTT.

The chain joins TRBV12-3 or TRBV12-4 to TRBJ2-5; the D gene is possibly TRBD2 (5 bases). This CDR3 is built from 13 residues. Between the trimmed V and J ends, which lost 3 bases and 4 bases, there was a span of 9 bases. CDR3 region: CASSFGGSETQYF. Here the CDR3 DNA reads TGTGCCAGCAGTTTTGGAGGATCAGAGACCCAGTACTTC.

V usage is TRBV7-3 and J usage is TRBJ2-7, with TRBD2 matching 7 bases. With 3 bases clipped from V and 5 bases from J, the junction kept 7 bases outside the gene matches. Per germline, CDR1 SGHTA and CDR2 FQGTGA. The CDR3 runs to 14 residues. This chain's CDR3 is CASSLGRGKDEQYF. The CDR3 DNA reads TGTGCCAGCAGCTTGGGGAGGGGTAAGGACGAGCAGTACTTC.

V is TRBV28 and J is TRBJ2-5; D is ambiguous. The CDR3 is 11 amino acids. The germline gives CDR1 MDHEN, CDR2 SYDVKM. V lost 10 bases, J lost 5 bases, and 11 bases lay in between. The CDR3 DNA sequence: TGTGCCATTACTGATTACGAGACCCAGTACTTC. Protein sequence: CAITDYETQYF.

V gene TRBV19 combines with J gene TRBJ1-6, with 8 bases that match TRBD1. CDR1 and CDR2 (germline): LNHDA, SQIVND (reference sequence). This CDR3 region has 15 residues. The ends lost 6 bases at V and 7 bases at J; junction bases unmatched: 8. The CDR3: CASSPRQGLNSPLHF. Here the CDR3 DNA reads TGTGCCAGTAGCCCGCGACAGGGGCTCAATTCACCCCTCCACTTT.

V usage is TRBV10-1 and J usage is TRBJ1-5; D is unresolved. With 0 bases removed from V and 0 bases from J, the gap between germline ends came to 12 bases. The CDR3 runs to 17 residues. Looked up from germline, CDR1 is WNHNN and CDR2 is SYGVQD (reference sequence). CDR3 protein: CASSESARKYSNQPQHF. As DNA, the CDR3 is TGCGCCAGCAGTGAGTCGGCCAGAAAGTATAGCAATCAGCCCCAGCATTTT.

This clone was recorded a few times. This sequence joins TRBV2 and TRBJ1-1, with 9 bases fitting TRBD1. Unmatched junction bases numbered 10, after V lost 6 bases and J lost 2 bases. CDR3 length: 16 residues. Germline loops: CDR1 SNHLY, CDR2 FYNNEI. CDR3 sequence: CASSVQGARFNTEAFF. CDR3 DNA: TGTGCCAGCAGCGTACAGGGGGCGCGGTTTAACACTGAAGCTTTCTTT.

The chain recombines TRBV25-1 with TRBJ2-7, with TRBD2 matching 8 bases. CDR1 is MGHDK and CDR2 is SYGVNS in the germline V gene. Unmatched junction bases numbered 4, after V lost 7 bases and J lost 2 bases. This CDR3 region has 13 residues. CDR3 bases: TGTGCCAGCACCCGGGGGGGACCCTACGAGCAGTACTTC. Translating it yields CASTRGGPYEQYF.

The CDR3 coding sequence is TGTGCCAGCAGCTTAGCTAGACAGCCGACAAATTCACCCCTCCACTTT. Its protein is CASSLARQPTNSPLHF. The gene calls are TRBV11-2 and TRBJ1-6, with a tentative D call TRBD1 (5 bases). Trimming removed 1 base at V and 7 bases at J, with 14 bases between. Germline-derived CDR1 and CDR2 are SGHAT and FQNNGV. This CDR3 is built from 16 residues.

A few counts support this clone. The V gene is TRBV5-5, the J gene TRBJ1-1, with D possibly TRBD1 on 5 matching bases. In germline, CDR1 is SGHKS, CDR2 YYEKEE (reference sequence). This CDR3 region has 14 residues. Between the trimmed V and J ends, which lost 0 bases and 9 bases, there was a span of 15 bases. The CDR3 nucleotides read TGTGCCAGCAGCTTGGAGGGGAGTCGGGGGAAAGCTTTCTTT. Residues: CASSLEGSRGKAFF.

The rearrangement uses TRBV6-5 and TRBJ1-1, with D possibly matching TRBD1 (5 bases). CDR3 length: 13 residues. Trimming took 8 bases from V and 6 from J, leaving 16 bases between them. Germline values: CDR1 MNHEY, CDR2 SVGAGI. The CDR3 loop reads CASARKRGSEAFF. The CDR3 DNA reads as TGTGCCAGCGCCAGAAAAAGGGGATCTGAAGCTTTCTTT.

The chain is built from TRBV5-4 and TRBJ2-1, with 12 bases fitting TRBD2. Trimming at V came to 2 bases and at J to 0 bases, leaving 0 bases not matched to a gene. Germline V gene lookup returns CDR1 SGHNT and CDR2 YYREEE (reference sequence). The CDR3 spans 16 residues. CDR3 coding DNA: TGTGCCAGCAGCTTACTAGCGGGAGGCTCCTACAATGAGCAGTTCTTC. This translates into CASSLLAGGSYNEQFF.

This clone was found many times. V gene TRBV14 combines with J gene TRBJ2-5; a possible D gene is TRBD1 (6 bases). This CDR3 comprises 13 residues. V gave up 0 bases and J gave up 4 bases, with 6 bases separating them. Germline CDR1 SGHDN, CDR2 FVKESK. CDR3 nucleotides: TGTGCCAGCAGCCAAGAAGGGGGAGAGACCCAGTACTTC. It specifies CASSQEGGETQYF. The entire variable domain, with the rest obtained from reference TRBV14 and TRBJ2-5, is as follows: EAGVTQFPSHSVIEKGQTVTLRCDPISGHDNLYWYRRVMGKEIKFLLHFVKESKQDESGMPNNRFLAERTGGTYSTLKVQPAELEDSGVYFCASSQEGGETQYFGPGTRLLVL.

The CDR3 bases are TGTGCCAGCAGCCCCCTCGTAGATACGCAGTATTTT. Translation: CASSPLVDTQYF. J is TRBJ2-3 and V is TRBV11-2; no definite D call. Trimming pared 5 bases from V and 5 bases from J, leaving 8 bases between. CDR1 and CDR2 from the germline V gene are SGHAT and FQNNGV. There are 12 residues in the CDR3.

The chain recombines TRBV4-1 with TRBJ2-7; D not certain. Trimming shortened V by 0 bases and J by 7 bases, and 10 bases separated the two germline ends. This CDR3 is built from 13 residues. The V gene's germline CDR1 is MGHRA and CDR2 YSYEKL. CDR3: CASSQDTGREQYF. The CDR3 DNA sequence: TGCGCCAGCAGCCAAGATACGGGTCGGGAGCAGTACTTC.

The rearrangement uses TRBV7-8 and TRBJ1-6; 7 positions match TRBD1. Germline CDR1 is SGHVS and CDR2 is FQNEAQ. CDR3 length: 14 amino acids. The V gene end was trimmed by 7 bases and the J gene end by 8 bases; junction bases not matched to a gene: 8. For the CDR3, the DNA is TGTGCCAGCACCCTAGGGGGCTGGGATTCACCCCTCCACTTT. This translates into CASTLGGWDSPLHF.

This rearrangement joins TRBV19 to TRBJ1-1, with D uncertain. Trimming shortened V by 2 bases and J by 5 bases, and 12 bases separated the two germline ends. Germline values: CDR1 LNHDA, CDR2 SQIVND (reference sequence). The CDR3 has 14 residues. The DNA for the CDR3 is TGTGCCAGTAGTATATCAGCGGGTGGGACTGAAGCTTTCTTT. Translating it yields CASSISAGGTEAFF.

J is TRBJ2-6 and V is TRBV6-5, with a tentative D call TRBD2 (7 bases). Germline V gives CDR1 MNHEY, CDR2 SVGAGI. The CDR3 has 14 amino acids. The V gene lost 7 bases and the J gene lost 4 bases, with 11 bases spanning the gap. The CDR3 nucleotides read TGTGCCAGCACTGGGGGGGGCGGGGCCAACGTCCTGACTTTC. The encoded protein is CASTGGGGANVLTF.